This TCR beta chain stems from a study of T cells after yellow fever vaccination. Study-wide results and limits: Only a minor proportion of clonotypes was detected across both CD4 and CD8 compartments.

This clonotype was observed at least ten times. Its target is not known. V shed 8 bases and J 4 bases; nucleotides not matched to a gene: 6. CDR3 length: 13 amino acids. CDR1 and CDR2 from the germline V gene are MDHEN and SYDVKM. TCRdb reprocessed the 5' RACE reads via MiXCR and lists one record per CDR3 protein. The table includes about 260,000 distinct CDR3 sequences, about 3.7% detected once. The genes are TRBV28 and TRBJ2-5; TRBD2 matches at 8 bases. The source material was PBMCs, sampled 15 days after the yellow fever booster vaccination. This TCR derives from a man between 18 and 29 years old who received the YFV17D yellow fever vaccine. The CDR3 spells CASFGGAGETQYF. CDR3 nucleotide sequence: TGTGCCAGCTTCGGGGGGGCGGGAGAGACCCAGTACTTC.